This TCR beta chain appears in the sequencing data of a study of low-dose radiotherapy and immunotherapy resistance in tumors. Alpha- and beta-chain coverage of first-strand cDNA came from TRAV- and TRBV-specific primers. TCR amplification ran 15 to 25 PCR cycles using constant-region and V-primer adapter primers. The isolated mRNA underwent amplification through in vitro transcription. Each CDR3 protein gets one entry after TCRdb re-called the reads with MiXCR. The sample consists of 12,000 to 15,000 distinct CDR3 sequences, about half of them appearing once. CDR3 size: 12 residues. Germline V gives CDR1 SGHKS, CDR2 YYEKEE (reference sequence). Trimming removed 4 bases from V and 6 bases from J, with 7 bases in between. The donors' treatment consisted of nivolumab, ipilimumab, aspirin, low-dose cyclophosphamide and low-dose radiotherapy. Eligibility required advanced solid tumors lacking tumor-infiltrating lymphocytes.

The sequence derives from a human donor with advanced metastatic prostate, ovarian, gallbladder or colorectal cancer (not recorded which). This table probably holds off-target reads from a library built for another chain. The chain links TRBV5-5 to TRBJ2-2; D not certain. The CDR3 reads CASSPGSGELFF. The CDR3 coding sequence is TGTGCCAGCAGCCCCGGTTCCGGGGAGCTGTTTTTT.